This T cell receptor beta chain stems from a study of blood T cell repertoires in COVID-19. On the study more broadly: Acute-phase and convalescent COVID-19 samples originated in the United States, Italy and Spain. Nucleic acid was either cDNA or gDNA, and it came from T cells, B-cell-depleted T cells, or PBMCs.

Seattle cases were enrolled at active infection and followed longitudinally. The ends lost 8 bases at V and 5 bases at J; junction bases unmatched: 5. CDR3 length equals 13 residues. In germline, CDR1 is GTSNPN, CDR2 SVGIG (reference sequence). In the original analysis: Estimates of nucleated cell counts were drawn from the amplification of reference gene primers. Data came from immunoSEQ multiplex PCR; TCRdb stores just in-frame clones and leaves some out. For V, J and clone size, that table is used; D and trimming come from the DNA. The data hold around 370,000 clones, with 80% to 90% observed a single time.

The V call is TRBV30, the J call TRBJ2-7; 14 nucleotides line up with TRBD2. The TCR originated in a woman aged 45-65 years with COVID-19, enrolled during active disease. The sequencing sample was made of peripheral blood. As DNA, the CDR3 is TGTGCCCGACTAGCGGGAGGGAGCCACGAGCAGTACTTC. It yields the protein CARLAGGSHEQYF.